This T cell receptor (beta chain) was sequenced during a study of blood T cell repertoires in COVID-19. Across the study: Acute and convalescent COVID-19 specimens originated in the United States, Italy and Spain.

The V end was cut by 0 bases, the J end by 7 bases, with 6 bases between. This CDR3 region has 11 residues. Germline CDR1 SQVTM, CDR2 ANQGSEA. Measured with immunoSEQ multiplex PCR; TCRdb has only the in-frame clones, and not every one. The data contain around 230,000 clones, about nine tenths of them singletons. Participants, 18 to 89 years old, spanned 24 US areas. The source material was PBMCs or T cells enriched from blood (not recorded which). The rearrangement joins TRBV29-1 to TRBJ1-2; D gene ambiguous. The TCR sequence derives from a man between 18 and 35 years old with acute COVID-19. CDR3 residues: CSVEDNTGYTF. DNA of the CDR3: TGCAGCGTTGAAGATAACACTGGCTACACCTTC.